Below are 21 T cell receptor beta chains sequenced from a single sample in a study of shared clonotypes between healthy human individuals. Clones were sequenced by immunoSEQ multiplex PCR, and TCRdb holds only the in-frame ones, with some missing. The sample gives over 2 million clones, roughly 90% of which show up once; around 0.35% is in the top ten. Specimen: naive CD4+ T cells from PBMCs. Subset defined: CD45RA+ positively selected. Receptors originate from a man younger than 35 in good health. Some clones in this sample may be carry-over from other donors' samples.

V and J are TRBV14 and TRBJ2-1; D assignment may be TRBD1 or TRBD2 (7 bases each). Per the germline V gene, CDR1 is SGHDN and CDR2 is FVKESK. Trimming removed 4 bases from V and 6 bases from J, with 16 bases in between. The CDR3 is 15 residues long. CDR3 in amino acids: CASSPAGTVPNEQFF. DNA of the CDR3: TGTGCCAGCAGCCCAGCGGGGACAGTACCCAATGAGCAGTTCTTC.

The V gene is TRBV9, the J gene TRBJ2-2, with D possibly matching TRBD1 (6 bases). The CDR3 has 15 residues. Deletions cut 1 base from V and 5 bases from J, with 12 bases between. CDR1 SGDLS and CDR2 YYNGEE come from the germline V gene. The CDR3 sequence is CASSVSVRGTGELFF. Written as DNA, the CDR3 is TGTGCCAGCAGCGTATCCGTCAGGGGAACCGGGGAGCTGTTTTTT.

The chain employs TRBV9 and TRBJ1-1, with 11 bases matching TRBD1. The CDR3 consists of 16 residues. Unmatched junction bases numbered 8, after V lost 0 bases and J lost 7 bases. CDR1 is SGDLS and CDR2 is YYNGEE in the germline V gene. CDR3 sequence reads: CASSVGTGGIQGEAFF. DNA for the CDR3: TGTGCCAGCAGCGTAGGGACAGGGGGCATCCAGGGTGAAGCTTTCTTT.

The J gene is TRBJ1-2, the V gene TRBV19; D uncertain. The germline gives CDR1 LNHDA, CDR2 SQIVND (reference sequence). Trimming cost V 8 bases and J 6 bases, with 19 bases left between them. CDR3 length: 14 amino acids. This CDR3 is CASGSPGRTNGYTF. For the CDR3, the DNA is TGTGCCAGTGGATCTCCGGGCCGAACAAATGGCTACACCTTC.

This chain's CDR3 is CASSPKFGGQGIGMGQPQHF. The CDR3 nucleotides are TGTGCCAGCAGCCCCAAGTTTGGGGGACAGGGGATAGGGATGGGTCAGCCCCAGCATTTT. The rearrangement joins TRBV4-2 to TRBJ1-5, with 10 bases matching TRBD1. CDR1 and CDR2 (germline): LGHNA, YNFKEQ. V shed 4 bases, J shed 6 bases, and the junction held 21 bases outside the gene matches. The CDR3 runs to 20 residues.

The chain uses TRBV10-3 and TRBJ1-2; perhaps TRBD1 as D (6 bases). Germline-derived CDR1 and CDR2 are ENHRY and SYGVKD. V shed 6 bases and J shed 7 bases, with 15 bases lying between them. The CDR3 spans 13 residues. The CDR3 is CAIRPRDNSGYTF. The CDR3 DNA is TGTGCCATCAGACCCCGGGACAATTCTGGCTACACCTTC.

The V call is TRBV7-8, the J call TRBJ1-2; 7 positions match TRBD1. Germline V lookup: CDR1 SGHVS, CDR2 FQNEAQ. The CDR3 length is 13 residues. Trimming at V came to 2 bases and at J to 3 bases, leaving 0 bases not matched to a gene. Written as DNA, the CDR3 is TGTGCCAGCAGCTTACAGGGGGACTATGGCTACACCTTC. Its protein product is CASSLQGDYGYTF.

In the case of this clone: In the same sample, other DNA sequences code for this CDR3. The J gene is TRBJ2-7, the V gene TRBV18, with 7 bases identical to TRBD2. J gave up 2 bases and V 3 bases, and 4 bases lay outside the gene matches. Germline-derived CDR1 and CDR2 are KGHSH and LQKENI. This CDR3 is 14 amino acids long. The CDR3 loop is CASSPLAETYEQYF. As DNA, the CDR3 is TGTGCCAGCTCACCCCTAGCGGAAACCTACGAGCAGTACTTC.

The chain has TRBV7-9 and TRBJ2-5; the D gene is possibly TRBD2 (5 bases). The length of the CDR3 is 14 residues. Germline V gene sequence: CDR1 SEHNR, CDR2 FQNEAQ (reference sequence). Deletions cut 1 base from V and 5 bases from J, with 11 bases between. CDR3 DNA: TGTGCCAGCAGCTTAGGGACGACTACGGAGACCCAGTACTTC. Its translation is CASSLGTTTETQYF.

The V and J genes are TRBV28 and TRBJ2-7; D perhaps matches TRBD2 (5 bases). V was pared by 1 base and J by 9 bases, with 13 bases between. This CDR3 is built from 13 residues. The germline gives CDR1 MDHEN, CDR2 SYDVKM. The CDR3 protein is CASSLSGVRGQYF. The CDR3 DNA follows: TGTGCCAGCAGTTTATCCGGGGTTCGGGGGCAGTACTTC.

The chain is built from TRBV5-5 and TRBJ2-7; possibly TRBD2 for D (5 bases). Germline lookup yields CDR1 SGHKS and CDR2 YYEKEE (reference sequence). Deletions cut 5 bases from V and 4 bases from J, with 13 bases between. The CDR3 is 13 residues long. DNA for the CDR3: TGTGCCAGCAGGTCGGGGATTGAGTACGAGCAGTACTTC. Protein product: CASRSGIEYEQYF.

This sequence joins TRBV1 and TRBJ1-4; the table calls TRBD1, which could not be checked here. TRBV1 is tagged as a pseudogene. This CDR3 has 16 amino acids. The CDR3 loop reads CTSSQDPGQGNEKLFF. DNA of the CDR3: TGCACCAGCAGCCAAGATCCGGGACAGGGTAATGAAAAACTGTTTTTT.

The chain links TRBV11-2 to TRBJ1-1; D remains unclear. The CDR3 is made up of 14 amino acids. The germline gives CDR1 SGHAT, CDR2 FQNNGV. Deletions cut 7 bases from V and 3 bases from J, with 15 bases between. The CDR3 loop reads CASTERAWDTEAFF. Written as DNA, the CDR3 is TGTGCCAGCACCGAACGGGCGTGGGACACTGAAGCTTTCTTT.

As for this clone: The same CDR3 is also encoded by other DNA sequences in this sample. This chain connects TRBV27 to TRBJ1-4; D is ambiguous. This CDR3 is 14 amino acids long. V was shortened by 6 bases and J by 2 bases, with 10 bases between the two germline ends. Germline lookup yields CDR1 MNHEY and CDR2 SMNVEV (reference sequence). The CDR3 DNA follows: TGTGCCAGCAGCCTTGGCGGTACTAATGAAAAACTGTTTTTT. Amino acid sequence: CASSLGGTNEKLFF.

A single count supports this clone. The CDR3 DNA follows: TGTGCCATTAGGTGGGACGGTCCCTACACCTTC. Translated: CAIRWDGPYTF. The V and J genes are TRBV6-1 and TRBJ1-2; D is perhaps TRBD1 (5 bases). The CDR3 length is 11 residues. The V end was cut by 10 bases, the J end by 10 bases, with 16 bases between. Germline lookup yields CDR1 MNHNS and CDR2 SASEGT.

The chain carries TRBV6-1 and TRBJ2-7; 9 bases agree with TRBD1. J was trimmed by 3 bases and V by 7 bases; bases with no gene match: 10. Per germline, CDR1 MNHNS and CDR2 SASEGT. CDR3 length equals 15 residues. CDR3 sequence reads: CASMEGQGSFYEQYF. DNA of the CDR3: TGTGCCAGCATGGAGGGACAGGGAAGTTTCTACGAGCAGTACTTC.

CDR3 protein: CASSQLGQHYGYTF. The CDR3 region has the DNA TGCGCCAGCAGCCAACTAGGACAGCACTATGGCTACACCTTC. The J gene is TRBJ1-2, the V gene TRBV4-1; possible D gene TRBD1, 6 bases. Trimming cost V 2 bases and J 3 bases, with 10 bases left between them. Germline CDR1 and CDR2: MGHRA and YSYEKL. The CDR3 has 14 amino acids.

The chain recombines TRBV5-1 with TRBJ1-4; 8 bases align to TRBD1. The CDR3 sequence is 15 residues long. V was clipped by 4 bases and J by 5 bases; unmatched bases: 7. The germline V gene has CDR1 SGHRS and CDR2 YFSETQ. CDR3 loop: CASSVGQAQNEKLFF. The CDR3 DNA is TGCGCCAGCAGCGTGGGACAGGCACAAAATGAAAAACTGTTTTTT.

The chain recombines TRBV9 with TRBJ1-1; D gene ambiguous. Trimming stripped 4 bases from V and 0 bases from J, with 7 bases between. From germline, CDR1 is SGDLS and CDR2 YYNGEE. This CDR3 spans 13 amino acids. In DNA, the CDR3 is TGTGCCAGCAGCCAACGGGTGAACACTGAAGCTTTCTTT. Protein: CASSQRVNTEAFF.

The chain combines TRBV5-1 with TRBJ2-5; 11 bases fit TRBD2. The CDR3 consists of 17 residues. Trimming cost V 4 bases and J 0 bases; bases outside gene matches: 8. Germline V gene data show CDR1 as SGHRS and CDR2 as YFSETQ. CDR3 in DNA: TGCGCCAGCAGCCTCAATCCGGGACTAGCGGACCAAGAGACCCAGTACTTC. As protein: CASSLNPGLADQETQYF.

CDR3 sequence: CASSERMTPDGYTF. The CDR3 coding sequence is TGTGCCAGCAGTGAACGGATGACCCCAGATGGCTACACCTTC. The chain employs TRBV2 and TRBJ1-2; D gene unclear. V dropped 2 bases and J dropped 6 bases, with 13 bases sitting between them. Germline CDR1 is SNHLY and CDR2 is FYNNEI. This CDR3 is 14 amino acids long.